This T cell receptor (beta chain) derives from a study of vaccination and CD4 T cells after COVID-19. Using its own MiXCR run on the PCR reads, TCRdb lists one record per CDR3 protein. The sample carries about 20,000 distinct CDR3 sequences, roughly 60% recorded once. The CDR3 is made up of 16 amino acids. Trimming at V came to 1 base and at J to 1 base, leaving 4 bases not matched to a gene. Germline CDR1 and CDR2: SGHTA and FQGNSA. This receptor was identified in a human donor who had recovered from COVID-19. The chain has TRBV7-2 and TRBJ2-7; 10 positions agree with TRBD2. The sample consisted of CD4+ T cells from blood, taken before SARS-CoV-2 vaccination. The CDR3 is CASSLVLGLASYEQYF. The CDR3 region has the DNA TGTGCCAGCAGCTTAGTGTTGGGACTAGCGTCCTACGAGCAGTACTTC.